The clone carrying this TCR beta chain was counted once. Its antigen is unidentified. The data derive from a study of long-term antiretroviral therapy in people with HIV. Per germline, CDR1 SGHAT and CDR2 FQNNGV. The CDR3 length is 17 residues. J lost 2 bases, V lost 5 bases, and 14 bases had no gene match. There were about 0.95-11 million cryopreserved PBMC in the samples before DNA extraction. Whole-study results and caveats: Transplant-donor-level diversity was not reached after ART, though diversity increased.

The authors ran the immunoSEQ assay, v3.0, at survey level. Only in-frame clones appear in the TCRdb table, and some are missing; sequencing was by immunoSEQ multiplex PCR. The sample lists roughly 11,000 clones, about 80% occurring once. The origin of this receptor is a man aged 35-49 years with HIV. The chain carries TRBV11-2 and TRBJ2-7; 8 bases map to TRBD1. This specimen consisted of unsorted PBMCs, obtained about 3.1 years before starting antiretroviral therapy. CDR3 DNA: TGTGCCAGCAGCCGTCCGCTCCCCGGACAGGGCCCCTACGAGCAGTACTTC. Its translation is CASSRPLPGQGPYEQYF.